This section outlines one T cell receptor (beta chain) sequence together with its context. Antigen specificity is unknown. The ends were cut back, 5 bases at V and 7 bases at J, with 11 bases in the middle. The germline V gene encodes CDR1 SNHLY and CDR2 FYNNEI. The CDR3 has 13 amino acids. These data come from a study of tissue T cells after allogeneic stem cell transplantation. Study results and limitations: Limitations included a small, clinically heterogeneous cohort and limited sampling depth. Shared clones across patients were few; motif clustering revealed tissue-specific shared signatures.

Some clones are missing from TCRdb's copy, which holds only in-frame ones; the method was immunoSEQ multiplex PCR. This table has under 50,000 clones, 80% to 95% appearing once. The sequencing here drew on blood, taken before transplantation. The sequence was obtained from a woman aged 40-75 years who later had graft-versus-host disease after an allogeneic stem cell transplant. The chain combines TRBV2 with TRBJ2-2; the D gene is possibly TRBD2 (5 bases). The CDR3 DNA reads TGTGCCAGCAGTATGGACTCTTACGGGGAGCTGTTTTTT. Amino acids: CASSMDSYGELFF.